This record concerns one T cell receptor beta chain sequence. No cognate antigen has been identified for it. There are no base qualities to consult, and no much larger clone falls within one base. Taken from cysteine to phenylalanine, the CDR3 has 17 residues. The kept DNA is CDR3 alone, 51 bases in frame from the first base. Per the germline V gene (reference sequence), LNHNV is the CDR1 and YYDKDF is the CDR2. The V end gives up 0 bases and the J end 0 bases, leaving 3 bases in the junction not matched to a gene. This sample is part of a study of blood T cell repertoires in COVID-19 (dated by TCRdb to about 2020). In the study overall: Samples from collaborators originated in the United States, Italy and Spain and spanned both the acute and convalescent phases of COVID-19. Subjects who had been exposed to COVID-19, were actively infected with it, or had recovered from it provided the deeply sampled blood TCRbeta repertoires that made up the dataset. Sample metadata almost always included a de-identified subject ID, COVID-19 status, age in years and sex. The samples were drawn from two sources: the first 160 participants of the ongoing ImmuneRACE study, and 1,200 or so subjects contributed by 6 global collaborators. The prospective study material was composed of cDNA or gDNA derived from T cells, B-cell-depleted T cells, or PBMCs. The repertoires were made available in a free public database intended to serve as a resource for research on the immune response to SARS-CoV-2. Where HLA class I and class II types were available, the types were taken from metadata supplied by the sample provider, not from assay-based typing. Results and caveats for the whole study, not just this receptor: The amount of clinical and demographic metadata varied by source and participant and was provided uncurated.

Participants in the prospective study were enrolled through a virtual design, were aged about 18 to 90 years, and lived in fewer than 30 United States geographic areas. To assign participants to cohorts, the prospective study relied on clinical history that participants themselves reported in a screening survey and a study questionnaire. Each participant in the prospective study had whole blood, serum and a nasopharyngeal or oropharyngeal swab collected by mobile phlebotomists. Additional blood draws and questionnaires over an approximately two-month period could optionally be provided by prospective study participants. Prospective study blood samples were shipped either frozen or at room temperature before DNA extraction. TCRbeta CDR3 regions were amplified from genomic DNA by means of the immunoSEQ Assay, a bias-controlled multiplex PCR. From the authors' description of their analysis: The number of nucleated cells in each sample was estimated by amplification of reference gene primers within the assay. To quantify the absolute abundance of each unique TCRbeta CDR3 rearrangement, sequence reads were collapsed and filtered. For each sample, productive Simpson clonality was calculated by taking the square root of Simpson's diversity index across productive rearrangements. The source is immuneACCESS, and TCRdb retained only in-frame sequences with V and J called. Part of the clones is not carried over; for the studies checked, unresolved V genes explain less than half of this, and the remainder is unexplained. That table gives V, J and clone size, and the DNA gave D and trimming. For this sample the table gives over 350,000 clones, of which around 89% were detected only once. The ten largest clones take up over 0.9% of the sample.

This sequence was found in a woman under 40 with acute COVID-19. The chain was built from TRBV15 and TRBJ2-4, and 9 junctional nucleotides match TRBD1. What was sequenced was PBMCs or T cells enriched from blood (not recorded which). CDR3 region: CATSREGTGIAKNIQYF. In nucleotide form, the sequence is TGTGCCACCAGCAGAGAAGGGACAGGGATAGCCAAAAACATTCAGTACTTC.